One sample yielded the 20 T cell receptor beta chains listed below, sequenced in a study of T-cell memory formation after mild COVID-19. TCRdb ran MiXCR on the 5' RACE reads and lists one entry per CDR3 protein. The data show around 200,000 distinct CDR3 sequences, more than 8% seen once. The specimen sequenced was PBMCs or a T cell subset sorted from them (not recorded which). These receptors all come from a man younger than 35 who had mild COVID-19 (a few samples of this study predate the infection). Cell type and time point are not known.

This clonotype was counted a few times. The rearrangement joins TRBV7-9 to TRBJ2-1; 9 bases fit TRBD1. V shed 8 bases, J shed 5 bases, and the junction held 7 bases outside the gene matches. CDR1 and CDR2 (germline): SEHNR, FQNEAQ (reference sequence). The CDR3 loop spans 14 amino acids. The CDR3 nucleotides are TGTGCCAGCGCAGACAGGGGGAGCAACAATGAGCAGTTCTTC. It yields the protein CASADRGSNNEQFF. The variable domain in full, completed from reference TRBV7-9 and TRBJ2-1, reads DTGVSQNPRHKITKRGQNVTFRCDPISEHNRLYWYRQTLGQGPEFLTYFQNEAQLEKSRLLSDRFSAERPKGSFSTLEIQRTEQGDSAMYLCASADRGSNNEQFFGPGTRLTVL.

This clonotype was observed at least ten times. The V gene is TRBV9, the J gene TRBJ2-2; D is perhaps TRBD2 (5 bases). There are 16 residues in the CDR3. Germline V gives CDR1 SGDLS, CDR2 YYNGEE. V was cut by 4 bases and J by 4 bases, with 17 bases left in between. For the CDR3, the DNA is TGTGCCAGCAGCCCCCGCGCGGGTGCGGGCACCGGGGAGCTGTTTTTT. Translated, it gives CASSPRAGAGTGELFF.

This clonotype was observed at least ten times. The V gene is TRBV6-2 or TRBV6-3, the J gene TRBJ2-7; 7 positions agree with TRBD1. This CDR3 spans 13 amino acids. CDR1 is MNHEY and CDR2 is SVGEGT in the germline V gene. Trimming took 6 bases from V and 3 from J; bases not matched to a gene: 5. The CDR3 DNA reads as TGTGCCAGCAGGACAGGGATCCGCTACGAGCAGTACGTC. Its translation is CASRTGIRYEQYV.

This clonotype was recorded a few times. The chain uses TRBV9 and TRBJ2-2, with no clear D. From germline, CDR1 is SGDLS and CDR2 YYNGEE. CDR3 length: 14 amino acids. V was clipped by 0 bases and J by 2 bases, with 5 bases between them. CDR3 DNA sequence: TGTGCCAGCAGCGTAGTGCCAAACACCGGGGAGCTGTTTTTT. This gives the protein CASSVVPNTGELFF.

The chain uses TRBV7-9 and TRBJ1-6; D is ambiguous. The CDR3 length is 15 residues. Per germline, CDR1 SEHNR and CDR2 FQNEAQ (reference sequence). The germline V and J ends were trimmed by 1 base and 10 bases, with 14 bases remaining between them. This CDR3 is CASSLESAVASPLHF. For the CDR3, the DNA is TGTGCCAGCAGCTTAGAATCGGCGGTCGCCTCACCCCTCCACTTT.

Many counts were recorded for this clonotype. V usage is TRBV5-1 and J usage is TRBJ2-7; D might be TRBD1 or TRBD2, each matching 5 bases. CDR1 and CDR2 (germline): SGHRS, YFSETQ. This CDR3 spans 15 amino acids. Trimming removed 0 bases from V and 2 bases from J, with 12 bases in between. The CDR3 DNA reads TGCGCCAGCAGCTTGGGGGGGTTTAATCCCTACGAGCAGTACTTC. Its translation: CASSLGGFNPYEQYF.

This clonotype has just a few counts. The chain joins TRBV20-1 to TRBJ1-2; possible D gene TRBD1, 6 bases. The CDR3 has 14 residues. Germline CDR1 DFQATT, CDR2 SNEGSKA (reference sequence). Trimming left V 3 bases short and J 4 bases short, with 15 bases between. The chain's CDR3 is CSASSGGAGYGYTF. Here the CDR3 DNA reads TGCAGTGCTAGTTCGGGGGGCGCGGGCTATGGCTACACCTTC.

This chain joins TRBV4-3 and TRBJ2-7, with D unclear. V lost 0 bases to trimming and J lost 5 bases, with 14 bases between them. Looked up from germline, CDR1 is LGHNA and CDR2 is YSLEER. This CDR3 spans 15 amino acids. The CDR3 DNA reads TGCGCCAGCAGCCAAGATCGAGGTCGACGCAACGAGCAGTACTTC. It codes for CASSQDRGRRNEQYF.

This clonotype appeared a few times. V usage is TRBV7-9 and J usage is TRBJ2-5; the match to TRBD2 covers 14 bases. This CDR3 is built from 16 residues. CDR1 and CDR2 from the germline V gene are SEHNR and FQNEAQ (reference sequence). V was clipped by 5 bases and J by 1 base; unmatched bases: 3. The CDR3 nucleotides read TGTGCCAGCAGCCAGGGACTAGCGGGGGTCCAAGAGACCCAGTACTTC. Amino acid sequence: CASSQGLAGVQETQYF.

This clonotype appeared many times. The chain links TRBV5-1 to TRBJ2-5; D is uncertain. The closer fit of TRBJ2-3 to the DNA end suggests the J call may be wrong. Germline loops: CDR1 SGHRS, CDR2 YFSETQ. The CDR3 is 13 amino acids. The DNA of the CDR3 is TGCGCCAGCAGCTTGGGTCTAGGTGAAACGCAGTATTTT. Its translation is CASSLGLGETQYF.

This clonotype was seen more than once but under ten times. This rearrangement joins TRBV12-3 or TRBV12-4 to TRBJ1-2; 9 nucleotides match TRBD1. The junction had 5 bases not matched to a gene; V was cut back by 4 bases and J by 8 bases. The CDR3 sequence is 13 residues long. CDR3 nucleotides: TGTGCCAGCAGTTCGGGACAGGGATACGGCTACACCTTC. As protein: CASSSGQGYGYTF.

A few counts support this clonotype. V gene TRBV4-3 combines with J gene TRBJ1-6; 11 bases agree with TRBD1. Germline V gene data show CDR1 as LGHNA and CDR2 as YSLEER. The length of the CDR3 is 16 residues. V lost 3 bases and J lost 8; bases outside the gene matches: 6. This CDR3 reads CASSHGQGAGDSPLHF. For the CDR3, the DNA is TGCGCCAGCAGCCATGGACAGGGGGCGGGTGATTCACCCCTCCACTTT.

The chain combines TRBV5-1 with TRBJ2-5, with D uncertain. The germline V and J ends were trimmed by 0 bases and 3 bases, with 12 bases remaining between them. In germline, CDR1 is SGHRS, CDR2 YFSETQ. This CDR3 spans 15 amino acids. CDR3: CASSLAPGPKETQYF. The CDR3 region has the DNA TGCGCCAGCAGCTTGGCCCCGGGCCCCAAAGAGACCCAGTACTTC. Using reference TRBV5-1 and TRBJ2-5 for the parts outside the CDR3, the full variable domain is KAGVTQTPRYLIKTRGQQVTLSCSPISGHRSVSWYQQTPGQGLQFLFEYFSETQRNKGNFPGRFSGRQFSNSRSEMNVSTLELGDSALYLCASSLAPGPKETQYFGPGTRLLVL.

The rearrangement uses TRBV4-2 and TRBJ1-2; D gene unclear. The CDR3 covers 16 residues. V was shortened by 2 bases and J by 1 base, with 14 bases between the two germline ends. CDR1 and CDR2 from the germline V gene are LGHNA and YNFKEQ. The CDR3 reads CASSQRRSTLNYGYTF. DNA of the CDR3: TGTGCCAGCAGCCAAAGACGTAGCACCCTTAACTATGGCTACACCTTC.

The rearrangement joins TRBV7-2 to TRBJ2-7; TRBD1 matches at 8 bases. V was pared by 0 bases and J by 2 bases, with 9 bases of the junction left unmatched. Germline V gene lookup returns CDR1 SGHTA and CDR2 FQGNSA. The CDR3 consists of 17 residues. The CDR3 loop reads CASSLASGGAIAYEQYV. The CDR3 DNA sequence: TGTGCCAGCAGCTTAGCGTCAGGGGGCGCGATCGCCTACGAGCAGTACGTC.

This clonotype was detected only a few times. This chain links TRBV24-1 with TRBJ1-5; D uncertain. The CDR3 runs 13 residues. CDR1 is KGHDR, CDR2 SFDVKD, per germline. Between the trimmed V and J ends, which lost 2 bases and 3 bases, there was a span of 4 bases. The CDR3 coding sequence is TGTGCCACCAGTGATTATGACAATCAGCCCCAGCATTTT. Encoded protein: CATSDYDNQPQHF.

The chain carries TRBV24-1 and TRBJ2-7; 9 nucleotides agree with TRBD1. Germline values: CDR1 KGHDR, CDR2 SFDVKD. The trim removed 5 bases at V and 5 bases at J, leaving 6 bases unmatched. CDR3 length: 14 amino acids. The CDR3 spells CATSVLQGAHEQYV. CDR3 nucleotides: TGTGCCACCAGTGTTCTACAGGGGGCCCACGAGCAGTACGTC.

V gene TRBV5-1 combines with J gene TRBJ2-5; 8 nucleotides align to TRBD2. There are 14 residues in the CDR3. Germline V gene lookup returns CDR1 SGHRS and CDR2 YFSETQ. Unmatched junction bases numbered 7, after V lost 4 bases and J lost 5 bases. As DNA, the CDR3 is TGCGCCAGCAGCGGCGGACTAGCTTGGGAGACCCAGTACTTC. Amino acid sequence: CASSGGLAWETQYF. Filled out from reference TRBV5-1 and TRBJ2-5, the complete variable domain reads KAGVTQTPRYLIKTRGQQVTLSCSPISGHRSVSWYQQTPGQGLQFLFEYFSETQRNKGNFPGRFSGRQFSNSRSEMNVSTLELGDSALYLCASSGGLAWETQYFGPGTRLLVL.

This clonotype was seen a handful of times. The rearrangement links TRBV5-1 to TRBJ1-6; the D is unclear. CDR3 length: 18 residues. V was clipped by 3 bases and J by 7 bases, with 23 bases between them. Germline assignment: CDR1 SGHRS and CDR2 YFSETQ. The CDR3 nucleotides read TGCGCCAGCAGCTCCGAGAGCCGGCCCGGGCGGTCGAATTCACCCCTCCACTTT. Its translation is CASSSESRPGRSNSPLHF.

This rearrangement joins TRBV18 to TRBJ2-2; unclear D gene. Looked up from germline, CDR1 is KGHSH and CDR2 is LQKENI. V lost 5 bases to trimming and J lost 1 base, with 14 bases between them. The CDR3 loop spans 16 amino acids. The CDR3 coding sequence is TGTGCCAGCTCATCCGACTCTTTATGGAACACCGGGGAGCTGTTTTTT. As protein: CASSSDSLWNTGELFF.